The 8 T cell receptor beta chains given below trace back to one sample, sequenced in a study of shared clonotypes between healthy human individuals. Here immunoSEQ multiplex PCR was the method, and the copy in TCRdb shows in-frame clones only, minus some. The data show some 2.3 million clones, with approximately 93% seen just once and under 0.45% held by the top ten. The sequencing sample was made of naive CD4+ T cells from PBMCs. Subset specified: CD45RA+ positively selected. Every receptor here comes from a man in his late teens or twenties in good health. Some clones in this sample may be carry-over from other donors' samples.

The V and J genes are TRBV5-6 and TRBJ2-5, with TRBD1 matching 8 bases. J lost 3 bases, V lost 0 bases, and 7 bases had no gene match. The CDR3 runs to 16 residues. Germline V gives CDR1 SGHDT, CDR2 YYEEEE. CDR3: CASSLGGTGKKETQYF. The CDR3 coding sequence is TGTGCCAGCAGCTTGGGGGGGACAGGAAAGAAAGAGACCCAGTACTTC.

The chain employs TRBV21-1 and TRBJ2-3. TRBV21-1 is a known pseudogene. The CDR3 is 16 amino acids. In DNA form, the CDR3 reads TGTGCCAGCAGCAAACGGCCGGACGCTACGGTAGATACGCAGTATTTT. It encodes CASSKRPDATVDTQYF.

This rearrangement joins TRBV11-3 to TRBJ2-7; 7 nucleotides line up with TRBD2. CDR3 length: 14 amino acids. The trim removed 2 bases at V and 4 bases at J, leaving 5 bases unmatched. The germline V gene has CDR1 SGHNT and CDR2 YENEEA. CDR3 sequence (DNA): TGTGCCAGCAGCTTAACGGGAGGTTCGTACGAGCAGTACTTC. Translating it yields CASSLTGGSYEQYF.

This rearrangement joins TRBV18 to TRBJ2-4; D unclear. The V gene's germline CDR1 is KGHSH and CDR2 LQKENI. The V end lost 3 bases, the J end lost 0 bases, and 9 bases lay between the germline ends. This CDR3 contains 15 residues. The CDR3 DNA sequence: TGTGCCAGCTCACCCCAACAAGTAGCCAAAAACATTCAGTACTTC. This encodes CASSPQQVAKNIQYF.

The chain combines TRBV28 with TRBJ2-5; D gene ambiguous. The germline V gene encodes CDR1 MDHEN and CDR2 SYDVKM. V was trimmed by 9 bases and J by 5 bases, leaving 7 bases between them. The CDR3 consists of 10 residues. The CDR3 reads CARVWETQYF. Written as DNA, the CDR3 is TGTGCCAGGGTGTGGGAGACCCAGTACTTC. Filled out from reference TRBV28 and TRBJ2-5, the complete variable domain reads DVKVTQSSRYLVKRTGEKVFLECVQDMDHENMFWYRQDPGLGLRLIYFSYDVKMKEKGDIPEGYSVSREKKERFSLILESASTNQTSMYLCARVWETQYFGPGTRLLVL.

The chain links TRBV30 to TRBJ2-3; weak D call: TRBD2 (5 bases). The germline V and J ends were trimmed by 1 base and 8 bases, with 16 bases remaining between them. Per the germline V gene, CDR1 is GTSNPN and CDR2 is SVGIG (reference sequence). There are 14 residues in the CDR3. CDR3 amino acids: CAWSASKGAGTQYF. DNA for the CDR3: TGTGCCTGGAGTGCCTCGAAGGGAGCCGGTACGCAGTATTTT.

This clone was detected only a few times. The genes are TRBV30 and TRBJ1-1; D not resolved. Germline CDR1 GTSNPN, CDR2 SVGIG (reference sequence). V was cut by 2 bases and J by 0 bases, with 10 bases left in between. This CDR3 region has 14 residues. CDR3 amino acids: CAWSPPTLNTEAFF. CDR3 sequence (DNA): TGTGCCTGGAGTCCCCCGACCCTGAACACTGAAGCTTTCTTT.

The V and J genes are TRBV10-3 and TRBJ2-7, with 9 positions matching TRBD1. The CDR3 spans 15 residues. Germline V gives CDR1 ENHRY, CDR2 SYGVKD. V lost 3 bases, J lost 4 bases, and 7 bases stayed unmatched. CDR3 sequence reads: CAISDYRTGEYEQYF. The CDR3 DNA follows: TGTGCCATCAGTGATTATCGGACAGGGGAGTACGAGCAGTACTTC.